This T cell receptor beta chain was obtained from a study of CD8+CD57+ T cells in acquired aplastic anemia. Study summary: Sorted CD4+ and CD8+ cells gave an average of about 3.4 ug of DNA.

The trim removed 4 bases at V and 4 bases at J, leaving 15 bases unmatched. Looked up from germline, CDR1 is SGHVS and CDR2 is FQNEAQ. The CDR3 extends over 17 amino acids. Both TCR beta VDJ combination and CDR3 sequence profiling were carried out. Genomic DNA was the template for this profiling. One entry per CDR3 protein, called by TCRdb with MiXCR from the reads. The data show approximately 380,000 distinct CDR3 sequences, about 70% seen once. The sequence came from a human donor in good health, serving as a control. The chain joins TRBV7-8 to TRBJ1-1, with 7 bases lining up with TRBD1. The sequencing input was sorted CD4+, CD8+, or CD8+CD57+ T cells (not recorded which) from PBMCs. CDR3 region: CASSSTGRGTEATEAFF. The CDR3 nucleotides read TGTGCCAGCAGCTCGACAGGGAGAGGGACTGAAGCCACTGAAGCTTTCTTT.